These 5 T cell receptor beta chains were all obtained from the same sample, sequenced in a study of blood T cells in healthy people across ages. It was with a sample-barcoded 5' primer and a J-beta primer mix that a second PCR of roughly 7 to 12 cycles was run. TCRdb called the 5' RACE reads again in MiXCR, with one record for every CDR3 protein. The table lists about 1.5 million distinct CDR3 sequences, about 42% of them singletons. What was sequenced was blood. Every receptor here comes from a young woman in good health.

This clonotype was picked up a small number of times. The chain combines TRBV11-2 with TRBJ1-6, with D perhaps matching TRBD1 (5 bases). V lost 4 bases and J lost 6, with 16 bases in between. In germline, CDR1 is SGHAT, CDR2 FQNNGV. The CDR3 totals 16 residues. In DNA, the CDR3 is TGTGCCAGCAGCTCACGCCCGGGACGCATTAATTCACCCCTCCACTTT. This translates into CASSSRPGRINSPLHF.

Comment on this clonotype: With a much larger clone just one base away, this may be a read error. The chain employs TRBV10-3 and TRBJ2-3, with 12 positions matching TRBD2. The CDR3 length is 16 residues. Germline CDR1 ENHRY, CDR2 SYGVKD. The CDR3 region has the DNA TGTGCCATCAGGCAACAACTAGCGGGAGGAGGAGATACGCAGTGTTTT. Its protein product is CAIRQQLAGGGDTQCF.

In this sample, this clonotype turned up a few times. This sequence joins TRBV19 and TRBJ1-2; no clear D gene. Germline V CDR1 and CDR2: LNHDA, SQIVND (reference sequence). V dropped 3 bases and J dropped 6 bases, with 8 bases sitting between them. CDR3 length: 12 residues. The CDR3 spells CASSIAQHGYTF. The CDR3 nucleotides are TGTGCCAGTAGTATTGCCCAGCATGGCTACACCTTC.

The V call is TRBV7-9, the J call TRBJ2-1; D possibly corresponds to TRBD2 (5 bases). With 3 bases removed from V and 10 bases from J, the gap between germline ends came to 10 bases. Germline V lookup: CDR1 SEHNR, CDR2 FQNEAQ (reference sequence). The CDR3 extends over 12 amino acids. The CDR3 sequence is CASSFGLDEQFF. In nucleotides, the CDR3 is TGTGCCAGCAGCTTCGGACTGGACGAGCAGTTCTTC.

The V call is TRBV7-8, the J call TRBJ1-4; D is possibly TRBD1 (5 bases). Germline CDR1 SGHVS, CDR2 FQNEAQ. The ends were cut back, 5 bases at V and 3 bases at J, with 13 bases in the middle. This CDR3 region has 15 residues. CDR3 bases: TGTGCCAGCAGCCTTCAACCGGGACCTAATGAAAAACTGTTTTTT. This gives the protein CASSLQPGPNEKLFF.